This T cell receptor (beta chain) was sequenced during a study of blood T cell repertoires in COVID-19. Whole-study context: Sample material is recorded as cDNA or gDNA derived from T cells, B-cell-depleted T cells, or PBMCs.

CDR1 and CDR2 (germline): SGHRS, YFSETQ. V was pared by 2 bases and J by 4 bases, with 2 bases of the junction left unmatched. The CDR3 totals 16 residues. Clones were sequenced by immunoSEQ multiplex PCR, and TCRdb holds only the in-frame ones, with some missing. The top ten clones hold less than 8% of a sample with about 120,000 clones, about 80% of them seen once. The gene calls are TRBV5-1 and TRBJ2-1; TRBD2 agrees at 14 bases. Sample: peripheral blood. The TCR originated in a man between 65 and 79 years old with active or convalescent COVID-19. The CDR3: CASSLGLAGGYNEQFF. CDR3 DNA: TGCGCCAGCAGCTTAGGACTAGCGGGGGGTTACAATGAGCAGTTCTTC.